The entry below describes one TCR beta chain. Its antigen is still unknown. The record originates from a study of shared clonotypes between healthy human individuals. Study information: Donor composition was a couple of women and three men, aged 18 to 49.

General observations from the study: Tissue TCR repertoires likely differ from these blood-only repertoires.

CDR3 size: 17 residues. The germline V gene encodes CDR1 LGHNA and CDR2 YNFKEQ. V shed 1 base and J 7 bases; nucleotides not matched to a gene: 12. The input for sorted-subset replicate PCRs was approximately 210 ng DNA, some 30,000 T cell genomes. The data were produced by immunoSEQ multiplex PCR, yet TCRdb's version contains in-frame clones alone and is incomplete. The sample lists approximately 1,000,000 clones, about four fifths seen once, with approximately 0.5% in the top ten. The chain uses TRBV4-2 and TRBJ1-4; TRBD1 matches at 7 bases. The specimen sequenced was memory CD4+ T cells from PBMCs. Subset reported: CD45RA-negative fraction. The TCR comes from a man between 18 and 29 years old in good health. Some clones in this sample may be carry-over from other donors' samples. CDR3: CASSQATGQVGREKLFF. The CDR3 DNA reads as TGTGCCAGCAGCCAAGCAACCGGACAGGTCGGTCGTGAAAAACTGTTTTTT.